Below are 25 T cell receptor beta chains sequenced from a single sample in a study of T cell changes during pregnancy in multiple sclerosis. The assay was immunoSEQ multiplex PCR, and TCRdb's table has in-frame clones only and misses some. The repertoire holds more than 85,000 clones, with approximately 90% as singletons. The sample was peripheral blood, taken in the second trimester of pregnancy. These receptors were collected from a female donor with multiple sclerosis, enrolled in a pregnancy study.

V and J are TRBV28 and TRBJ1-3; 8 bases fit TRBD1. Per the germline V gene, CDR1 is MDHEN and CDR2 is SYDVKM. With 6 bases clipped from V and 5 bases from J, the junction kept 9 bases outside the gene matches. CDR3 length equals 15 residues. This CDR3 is CASRGSGTGRNTIYF. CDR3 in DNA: TGTGCCAGCAGAGGCTCCGGGACAGGCAGAAACACCATATATTTT.

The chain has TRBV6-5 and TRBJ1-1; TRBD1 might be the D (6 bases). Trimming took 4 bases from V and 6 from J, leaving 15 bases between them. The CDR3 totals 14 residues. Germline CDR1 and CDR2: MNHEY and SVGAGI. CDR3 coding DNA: TGTGCCAGCAGTTCCCTTGACAGGTCCGCTGAAGCTTTCTTT. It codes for CASSSLDRSAEAFF.

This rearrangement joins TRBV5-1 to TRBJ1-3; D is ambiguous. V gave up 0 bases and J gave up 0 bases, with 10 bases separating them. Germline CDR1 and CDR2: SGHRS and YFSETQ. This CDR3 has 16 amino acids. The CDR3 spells CASSLAVMNSGNTIYF. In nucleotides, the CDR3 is TGCGCCAGCAGCTTGGCGGTCATGAACTCTGGAAACACCATATATTTT.

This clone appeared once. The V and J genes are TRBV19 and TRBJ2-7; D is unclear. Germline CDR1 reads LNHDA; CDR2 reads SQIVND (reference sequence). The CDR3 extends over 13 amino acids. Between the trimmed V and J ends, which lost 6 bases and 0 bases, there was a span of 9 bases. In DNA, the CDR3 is TGTGCCAGTAGCCCACTCTCCTCCTACGAGCAGTACTTC. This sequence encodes CASSPLSSYEQYF.

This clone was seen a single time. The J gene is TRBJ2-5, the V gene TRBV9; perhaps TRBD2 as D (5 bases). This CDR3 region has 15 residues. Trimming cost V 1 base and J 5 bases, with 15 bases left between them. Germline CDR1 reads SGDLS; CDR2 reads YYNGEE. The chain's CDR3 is CASSVLEGRGETQYF. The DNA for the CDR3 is TGTGCCAGCAGCGTATTAGAAGGGAGAGGGGAGACCCAGTACTTC.

DNA of the CDR3: TGTGCCAGCGGAGGGGCTATTTCCCCAGGGGGGGAGCAGTACTTC. Translated: CASGGAISPGGEQYF. The chain employs TRBV21-1 and TRBJ2-7; the D call TRBD1 from the table was never checked on the DNA. TRBV21-1 counts as a pseudogene. This CDR3 has 15 amino acids.

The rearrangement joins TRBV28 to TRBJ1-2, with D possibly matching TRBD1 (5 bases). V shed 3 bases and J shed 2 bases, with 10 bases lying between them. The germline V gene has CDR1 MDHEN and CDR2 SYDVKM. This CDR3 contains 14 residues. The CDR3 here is CASSFTGPNYGYTF. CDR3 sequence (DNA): TGTGCCAGCAGTTTTACAGGACCAAACTATGGCTACACCTTC.

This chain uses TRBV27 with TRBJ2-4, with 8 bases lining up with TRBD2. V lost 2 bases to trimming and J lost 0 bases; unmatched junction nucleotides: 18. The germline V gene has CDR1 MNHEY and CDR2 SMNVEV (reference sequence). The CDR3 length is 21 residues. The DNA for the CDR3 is TGTGCCAGCAGTTTAACTCTCGGCAGCGGCGGACTAGCTCAAGCCAAAAACATTCAGTACTTC. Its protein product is CASSLTLGSGGLAQAKNIQYF.

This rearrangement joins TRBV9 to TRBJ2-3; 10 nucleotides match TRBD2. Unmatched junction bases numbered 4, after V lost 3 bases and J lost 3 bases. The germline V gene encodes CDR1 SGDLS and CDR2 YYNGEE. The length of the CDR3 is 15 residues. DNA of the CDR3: TGTGCCAGCAGCGCGGGACTAGCGTGGACAGATACGCAGTATTTT. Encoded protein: CASSAGLAWTDTQYF. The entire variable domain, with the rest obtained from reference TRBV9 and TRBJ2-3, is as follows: DSGVTQTPKHLITATGQRVTLRCSPRSGDLSVYWYQQSLDQGLQFLIQYYNGEERAKGNILERFSAQQFPDLHSELNLSSLELGDSALYFCASSAGLAWTDTQYFGPGTRLTVL.

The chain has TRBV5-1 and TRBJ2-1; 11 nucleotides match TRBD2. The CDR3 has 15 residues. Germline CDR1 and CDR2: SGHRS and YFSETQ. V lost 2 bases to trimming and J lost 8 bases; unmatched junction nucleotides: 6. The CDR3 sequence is CASSLGLAGGDEQFF. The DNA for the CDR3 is TGCGCCAGCAGCTTAGGGCTAGCGGGAGGCGATGAGCAGTTCTTC.

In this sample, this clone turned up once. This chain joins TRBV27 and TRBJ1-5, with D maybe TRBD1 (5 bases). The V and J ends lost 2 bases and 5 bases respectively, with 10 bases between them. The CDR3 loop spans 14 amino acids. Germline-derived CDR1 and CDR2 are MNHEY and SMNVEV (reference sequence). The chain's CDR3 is CASSLTRAYQPQHF. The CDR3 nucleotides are TGTGCCAGCAGTTTAACCAGGGCTTATCAGCCCCAGCATTTT.

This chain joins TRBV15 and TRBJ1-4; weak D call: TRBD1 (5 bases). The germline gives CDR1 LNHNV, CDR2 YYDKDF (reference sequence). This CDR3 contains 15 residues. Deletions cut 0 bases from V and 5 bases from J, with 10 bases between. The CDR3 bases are TGTGCCACCAGCAGAGATGGAGGGGTGAATGAAAAACTGTTTTTT. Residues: CATSRDGGVNEKLFF.

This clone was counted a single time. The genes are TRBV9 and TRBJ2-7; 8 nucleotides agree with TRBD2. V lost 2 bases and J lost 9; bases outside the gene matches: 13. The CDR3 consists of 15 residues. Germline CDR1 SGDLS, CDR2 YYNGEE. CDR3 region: CASSVASGGPNGQYF. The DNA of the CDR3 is TGTGCCAGCAGCGTGGCCAGCGGGGGTCCTAACGGGCAGTACTTC.

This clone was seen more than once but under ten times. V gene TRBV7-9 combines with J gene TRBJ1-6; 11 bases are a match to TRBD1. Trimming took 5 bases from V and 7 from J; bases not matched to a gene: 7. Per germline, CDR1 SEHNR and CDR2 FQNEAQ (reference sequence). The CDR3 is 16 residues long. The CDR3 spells CASSRGQGAPNSPLHF. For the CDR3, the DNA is TGTGCCAGCAGCCGTGGACAGGGGGCGCCCAATTCACCCCTCCACTTT.

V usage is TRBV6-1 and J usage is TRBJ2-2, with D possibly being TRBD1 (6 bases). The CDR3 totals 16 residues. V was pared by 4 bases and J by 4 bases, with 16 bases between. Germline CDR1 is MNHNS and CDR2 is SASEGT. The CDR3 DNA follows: TGTGCCAGCAGTGCAAAAGACCCCAGGGGCACCGGGGAGCTGTTTTTT. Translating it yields CASSAKDPRGTGELFF.

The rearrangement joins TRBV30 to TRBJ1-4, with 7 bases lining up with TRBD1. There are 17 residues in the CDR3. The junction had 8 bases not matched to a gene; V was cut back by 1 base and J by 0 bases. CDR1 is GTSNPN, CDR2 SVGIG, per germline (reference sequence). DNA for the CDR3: TGTGCCTGGAGTGGTTGGGGCAGGGGGGCAACTAATGAAAAACTGTTTTTT. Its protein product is CAWSGWGRGATNEKLFF.

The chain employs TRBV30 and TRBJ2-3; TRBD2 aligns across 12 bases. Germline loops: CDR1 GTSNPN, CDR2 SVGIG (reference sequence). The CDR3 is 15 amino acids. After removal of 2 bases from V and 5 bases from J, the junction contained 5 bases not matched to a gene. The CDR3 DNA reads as TGTGCCTGGAGTAGAGCTAGCGGGGGGGTAGATACGCAGTATTTT. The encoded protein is CAWSRASGGVDTQYF.

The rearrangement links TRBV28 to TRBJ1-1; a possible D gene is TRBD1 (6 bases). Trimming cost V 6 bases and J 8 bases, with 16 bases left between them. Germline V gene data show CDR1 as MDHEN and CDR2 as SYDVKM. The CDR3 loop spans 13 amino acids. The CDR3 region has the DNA TGTGCCAGCAGCTCCCCTCGGGGGGCAGAAGCTTTCTTT. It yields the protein CASSSPRGAEAFF. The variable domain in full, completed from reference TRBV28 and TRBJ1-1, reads DVKVTQSSRYLVKRTGEKVFLECVQDMDHENMFWYRQDPGLGLRLIYFSYDVKMKEKGDIPEGYSVSREKKERFSLILESASTNQTSMYLCASSSPRGAEAFFGQGTRLTVV.

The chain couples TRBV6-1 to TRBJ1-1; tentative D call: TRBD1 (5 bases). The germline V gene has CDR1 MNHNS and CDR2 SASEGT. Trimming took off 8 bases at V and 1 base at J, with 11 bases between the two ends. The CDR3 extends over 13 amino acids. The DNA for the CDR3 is TGTGCCAGCCAAACGGGGGGGAACACTGAAGCTTTCTTT. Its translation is CASQTGGNTEAFF.

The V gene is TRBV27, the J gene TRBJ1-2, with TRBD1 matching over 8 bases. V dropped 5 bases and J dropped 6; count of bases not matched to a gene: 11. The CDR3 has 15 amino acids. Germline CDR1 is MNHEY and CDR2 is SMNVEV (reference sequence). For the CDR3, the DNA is TGTGCCAGCAGTAACGATCCGGGACAGGTAGATGGCTACACCTTC. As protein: CASSNDPGQVDGYTF.

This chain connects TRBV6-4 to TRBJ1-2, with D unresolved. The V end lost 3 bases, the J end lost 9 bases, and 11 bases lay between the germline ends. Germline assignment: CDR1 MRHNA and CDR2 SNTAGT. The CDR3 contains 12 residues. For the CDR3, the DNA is TGTGCCAGCAGTGATGAAGGGAGAAGCTACACCTTC. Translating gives CASSDEGRSYTF.

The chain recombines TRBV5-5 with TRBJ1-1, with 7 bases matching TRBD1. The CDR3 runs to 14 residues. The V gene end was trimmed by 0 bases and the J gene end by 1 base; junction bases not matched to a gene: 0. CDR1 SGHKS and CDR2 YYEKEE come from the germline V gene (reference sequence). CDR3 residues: CASSLGTGNTEAFF. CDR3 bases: TGTGCCAGCAGCTTGGGGACAGGGAACACTGAAGCTTTCTTT.

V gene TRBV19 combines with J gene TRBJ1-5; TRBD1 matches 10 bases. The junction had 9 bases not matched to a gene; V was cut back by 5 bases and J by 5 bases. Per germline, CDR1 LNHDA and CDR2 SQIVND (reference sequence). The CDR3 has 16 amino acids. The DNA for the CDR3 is TGTGCCAGTAGTCCTCCGGGACAGGGGTCGGATCAGCCCCAGCATTTT. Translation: CASSPPGQGSDQPQHF.

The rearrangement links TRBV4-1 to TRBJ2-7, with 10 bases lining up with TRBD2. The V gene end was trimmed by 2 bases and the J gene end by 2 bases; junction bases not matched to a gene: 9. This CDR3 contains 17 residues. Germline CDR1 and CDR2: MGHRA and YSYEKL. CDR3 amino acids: CASSQNRAAGGPYEQYF. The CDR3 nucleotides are TGCGCCAGCAGCCAAAATAGGGCAGCGGGAGGGCCCTACGAGCAGTACTTC.

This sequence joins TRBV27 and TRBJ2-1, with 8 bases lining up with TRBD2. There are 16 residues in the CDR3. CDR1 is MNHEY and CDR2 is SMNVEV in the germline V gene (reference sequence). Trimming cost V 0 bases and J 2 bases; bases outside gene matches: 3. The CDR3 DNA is TGTGCCAGCAGTTTATCACTAGCGGAGACCTACAATGAGCAGTTCTTC. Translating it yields CASSLSLAETYNEQFF.